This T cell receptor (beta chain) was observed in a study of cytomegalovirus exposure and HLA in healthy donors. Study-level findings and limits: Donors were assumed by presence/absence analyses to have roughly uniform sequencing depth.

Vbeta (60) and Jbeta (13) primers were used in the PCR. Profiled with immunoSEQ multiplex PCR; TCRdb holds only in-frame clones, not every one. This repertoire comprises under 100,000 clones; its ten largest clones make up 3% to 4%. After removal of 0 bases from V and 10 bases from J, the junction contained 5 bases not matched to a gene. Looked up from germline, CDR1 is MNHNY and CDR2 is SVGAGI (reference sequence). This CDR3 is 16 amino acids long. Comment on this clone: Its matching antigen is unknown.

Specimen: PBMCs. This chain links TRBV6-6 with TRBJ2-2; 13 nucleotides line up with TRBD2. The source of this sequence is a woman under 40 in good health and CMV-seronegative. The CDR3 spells CASSYSILAGGLELFF. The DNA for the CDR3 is TGTGCCAGCAGTTACTCGATACTAGCGGGGGGGTTGGAGCTGTTTTTT.